This T cell receptor beta chain emerged from a study of human T cells and chemical hapten exposure. About the research overall: Patients, predominantly female, presented with alopecia areata, totalis or universalis.

The germline gives CDR1 PRHDT, CDR2 FYEKMQ (reference sequence). V lost 1 base, J lost 2 bases, and 12 bases lay in between. This CDR3 region has 16 residues. As to this clonotype: The antigen is unknown.

Time point meaning: patch test 1, 2 weeks after DPC sensitization. Treatment in this sample: therapeutic diphenylcyclopropenone sensitization with weekly scalp DPC. Study-wide points: Expanded TCRs showed more large CDR3 clusters than pre-sensitization or healthy control sets. No alteration of TCRs above 1 in 1000 frequency was seen with DPC sensitization.

MiXCR, run by TCRdb on the RACE reads, gives a single entry per CDR3 protein. The sample lists 55,000 to 85,000 distinct CDR3 sequences, roughly 9.2% occurring once. The chain links TRBV13 to TRBJ1-5, with D possibly matching TRBD1 (6 bases). The receptor was derived from a woman aged 40 to 55 with alopecia areata. Some clones in this sample may be carry-over from other donors' samples. The sample was whole blood, taken in connection with sensitization to the hapten diphenylcyclopropenone (DPC). The CDR3 spells CASSLDRGAGNQPQHF. DNA of the CDR3: TGTGCCAGCAGCTTAGATCGGGGGGCAGGCAATCAGCCCCAGCATTTT.